The T cell receptor (beta chain) described here comes from a study of human T cells and chemical hapten exposure. Study summary: Small volume differences among pooled libraries mainly caused per-sample TCR yield variation. Study results and limitations: PT1 expanded TCR counts and patch test score correlated positively. DPC sensitization did not alter TCRs above 1 in 1000 frequency.

CDR1 and CDR2 from the germline V gene are MNHEY and SVGEGT. The V gene end was trimmed by 7 bases and the J gene end by 7 bases; junction bases not matched to a gene: 7. The CDR3 extends over 13 amino acids. Sample time point: patch test 3, about 24 weeks after DPC sensitization. Treatment noted: therapeutic diphenylcyclopropenone sensitization with weekly scalp DPC. How the authors handled the data: Sample-level TCR yields exhibited a median of approximately 96,000, with a range of roughly 20,000 to 750,000. TCRdb passed the RACE reads through MiXCR, listing each CDR3 protein once. In this record, the V and J calls reflect TCRdb's handling and not the investigators' own analysis. The sample records over 80,000 distinct CDR3 sequences, about 11% being singletons. In its sample, this clonotype was seen many times. Its antigen remains unidentified.

The J gene is TRBJ1-1, the V gene TRBV6-2 or TRBV6-3, with TRBD1 matching 9 bases. This sequence was found in a woman in her twenties or thirties with alopecia areata. Some clones in this sample may be carry-over from other donors' samples. Here the sequenced sample was whole blood, taken in connection with sensitization to the hapten diphenylcyclopropenone (DPC). The CDR3 loop is CASTLGTGFEAFF. The CDR3 nucleotides are TGTGCCAGCACCCTCGGGACAGGGTTTGAAGCTTTCTTT.